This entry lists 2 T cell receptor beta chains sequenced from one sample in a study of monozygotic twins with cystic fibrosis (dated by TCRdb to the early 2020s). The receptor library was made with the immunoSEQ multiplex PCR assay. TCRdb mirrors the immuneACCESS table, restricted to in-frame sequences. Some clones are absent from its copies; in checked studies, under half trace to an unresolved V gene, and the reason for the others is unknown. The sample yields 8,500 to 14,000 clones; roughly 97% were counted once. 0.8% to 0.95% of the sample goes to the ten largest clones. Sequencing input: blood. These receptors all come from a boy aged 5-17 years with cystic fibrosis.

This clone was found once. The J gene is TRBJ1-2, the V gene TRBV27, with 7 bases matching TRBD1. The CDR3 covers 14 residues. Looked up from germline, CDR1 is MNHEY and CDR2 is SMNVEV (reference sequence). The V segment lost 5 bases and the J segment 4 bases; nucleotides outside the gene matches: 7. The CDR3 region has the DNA TGTGCCAGCAGTAAGACAGGGAATCTCTATGGCTACACCTTC. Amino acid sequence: CASSKTGNLYGYTF.

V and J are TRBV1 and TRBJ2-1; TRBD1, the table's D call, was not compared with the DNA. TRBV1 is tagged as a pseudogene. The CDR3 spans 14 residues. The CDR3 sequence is CTSSPGQEDNEQFF. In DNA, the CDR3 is TGCACCAGCAGCCCGGGACAGGAGGACAATGAGCAGTTCTTC.